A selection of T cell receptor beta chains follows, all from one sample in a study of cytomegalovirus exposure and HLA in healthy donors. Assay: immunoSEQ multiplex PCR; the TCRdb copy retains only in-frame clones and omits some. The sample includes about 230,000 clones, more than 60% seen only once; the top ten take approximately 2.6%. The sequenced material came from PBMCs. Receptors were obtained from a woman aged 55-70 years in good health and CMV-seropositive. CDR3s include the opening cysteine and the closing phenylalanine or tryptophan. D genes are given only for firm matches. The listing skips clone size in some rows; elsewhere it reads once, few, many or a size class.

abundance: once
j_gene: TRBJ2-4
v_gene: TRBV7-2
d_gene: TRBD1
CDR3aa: CASSFKTGVGNSQYF
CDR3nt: TGTGCCAGCAGCTTTAAGACAGGGGTGGGGAACAGTCAGTACTTC

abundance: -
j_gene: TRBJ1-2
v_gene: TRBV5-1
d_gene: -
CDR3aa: CASSLQIANYGYTF
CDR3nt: TGCGCCAGCAGCTTGCAGATCGCTAACTATGGCTACACCTTC

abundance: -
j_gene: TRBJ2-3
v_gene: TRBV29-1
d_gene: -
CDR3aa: CSVVPTATTDTQYF
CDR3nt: TGCAGCGTTGTCCCCACAGCTACAACAGATACGCAGTATTTT

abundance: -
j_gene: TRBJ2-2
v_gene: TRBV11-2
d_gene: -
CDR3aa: CASSLVISPDGELFF
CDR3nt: TGTGCCAGCAGCTTAGTTATTAGCCCTGACGGGGAGCTGTTTTTT

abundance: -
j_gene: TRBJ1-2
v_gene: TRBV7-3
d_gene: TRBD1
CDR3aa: CASSKGQGRGDGYTF
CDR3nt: TGTGCCAGCAGTAAAGGACAGGGGCGGGGGGATGGCTACACCTTC

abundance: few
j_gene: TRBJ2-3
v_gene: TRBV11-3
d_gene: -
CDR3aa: CASSLGQLGTDTQYF
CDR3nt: TGTGCCAGCAGCTTAGGACAGCTTGGGACAGATACGCAGTATTTT

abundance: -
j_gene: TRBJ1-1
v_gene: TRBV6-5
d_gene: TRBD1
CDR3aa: CASSPTGGTEAFF
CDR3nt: TGTGCCAGCAGTCCTACAGGGGGCACTGAAGCTTTCTTT

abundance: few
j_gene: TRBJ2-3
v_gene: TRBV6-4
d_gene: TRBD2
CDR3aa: CASSESSGGATDTQYF
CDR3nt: TGTGCCAGCAGTGAATCTAGCGGGGGGGCCACAGATACGCAGTATTTT

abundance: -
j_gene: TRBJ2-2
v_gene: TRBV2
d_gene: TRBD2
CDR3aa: CATELAANTGELFF
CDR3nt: TGTGCCACCGAACTAGCGGCGAACACCGGGGAGCTGTTTTTT

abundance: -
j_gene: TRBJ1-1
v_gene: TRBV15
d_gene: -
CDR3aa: CATSRGTEYTEAFF
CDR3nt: TGTGCCACCAGCAGAGGGACAGAGTACACTGAAGCTTTCTTT

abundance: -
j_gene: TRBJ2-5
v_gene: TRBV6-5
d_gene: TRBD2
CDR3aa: CASSYYGRETQYF
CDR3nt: TGTGCCAGCAGTTATTACGGGAGGGAGACCCAGTACTTC

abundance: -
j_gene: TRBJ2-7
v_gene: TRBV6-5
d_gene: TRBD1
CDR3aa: CASSKRGPFTYEQYF
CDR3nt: TGTGCCAGCAGTAAGAGGGGGCCGTTCACCTACGAGCAGTACTTC

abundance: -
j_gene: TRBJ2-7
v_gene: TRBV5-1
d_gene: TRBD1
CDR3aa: CASRPDRVYEQYF
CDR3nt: TGCGCCAGCAGACCGGACAGGGTGTACGAGCAGTACTTC

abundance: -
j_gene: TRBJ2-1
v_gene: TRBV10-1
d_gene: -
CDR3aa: CASSDRGSNEQFF
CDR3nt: TGCGCCAGCAGTGATCGAGGGTCAAATGAGCAGTTCTTC

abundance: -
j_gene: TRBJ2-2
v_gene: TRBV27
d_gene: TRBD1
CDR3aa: CASRPGQGYTGELFF
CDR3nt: TGTGCCAGCAGACCGGGACAGGGTTACACCGGGGAGCTGTTTTTT

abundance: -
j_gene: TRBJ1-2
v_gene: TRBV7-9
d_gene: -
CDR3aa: CSSSLLQGDGYTF
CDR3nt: TGTTCCAGCAGCTTATTACAGGGTGATGGCTACACCTTC

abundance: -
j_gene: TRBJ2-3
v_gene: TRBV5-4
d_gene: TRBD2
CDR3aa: CASSLGGRASTDTQYF
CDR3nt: TGTGCCAGCAGCTTGGGCGGGAGGGCTAGCACAGATACGCAGTATTTT

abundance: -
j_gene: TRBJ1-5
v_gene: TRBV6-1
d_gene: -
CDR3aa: CASISGLSGQPQHF
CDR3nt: TGTGCCAGCATTTCCGGCTTATCGGGTCAGCCCCAGCATTTT

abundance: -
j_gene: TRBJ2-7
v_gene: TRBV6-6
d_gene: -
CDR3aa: CASSPEVGRPLSWYF
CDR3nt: TGTGCCAGCAGTCCGGAGGTCGGGCGCCCCTTGTCGTGGTACTTC

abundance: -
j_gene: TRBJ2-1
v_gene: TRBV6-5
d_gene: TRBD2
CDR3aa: CASSYSYWGGDEQFF
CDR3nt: TGTGCCAGCAGTTACTCGTATTGGGGGGGGGATGAGCAGTTCTTC

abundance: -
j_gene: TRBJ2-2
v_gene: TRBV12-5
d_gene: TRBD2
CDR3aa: CASGLSLAGETGELFF
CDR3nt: TGTGCTAGTGGTTTGTCCCTAGCGGGGGAAACCGGGGAGCTGTTTTTT

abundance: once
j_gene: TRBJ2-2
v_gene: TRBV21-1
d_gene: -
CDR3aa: CASSTLDRASTGELFF
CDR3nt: TGTGCCAGCAGCACCTTAGACAGGGCTTCCACCGGGGAGCTGTTTTTT